This TCR beta chain emerged from a study of blood T cell repertoires in COVID-19. Turning to the study itself: PBMCs, B-cell-depleted T cells, or T cells were the source of the cDNA or gDNA that made up the material.

This clone was recorded only once. Libraries were prepared by immunoSEQ multiplex PCR; TCRdb keeps only in-frame clonotypes and omits some of them. The sample shows 120,000 or so clones, roughly 89% of them seen only once. V was pared by 2 bases and J by 10 bases, with 13 bases between. The germline V gene has CDR1 SGHRS and CDR2 YFSETQ. This CDR3 region has 13 residues. The receptor was derived from a woman in her 30s who had recovered from COVID-19. Specimen: PBMCs or T cells enriched from blood (not recorded which). V and J are TRBV5-1 and TRBJ2-1; D is perhaps TRBD2 (6 bases). CDR3 sequence: CASSFTSLREQFF. The CDR3 DNA reads TGCGCCAGCAGCTTCACTAGCCTTCGCGAGCAGTTCTTC. The full variable domain, with the rest looked up from reference TRBV5-1 and TRBJ2-1, is KAGVTQTPRYLIKTRGQQVTLSCSPISGHRSVSWYQQTPGQGLQFLFEYFSETQRNKGNFPGRFSGRQFSNSRSEMNVSTLELGDSALYLCASSFTSLREQFFGPGTRLTVL.